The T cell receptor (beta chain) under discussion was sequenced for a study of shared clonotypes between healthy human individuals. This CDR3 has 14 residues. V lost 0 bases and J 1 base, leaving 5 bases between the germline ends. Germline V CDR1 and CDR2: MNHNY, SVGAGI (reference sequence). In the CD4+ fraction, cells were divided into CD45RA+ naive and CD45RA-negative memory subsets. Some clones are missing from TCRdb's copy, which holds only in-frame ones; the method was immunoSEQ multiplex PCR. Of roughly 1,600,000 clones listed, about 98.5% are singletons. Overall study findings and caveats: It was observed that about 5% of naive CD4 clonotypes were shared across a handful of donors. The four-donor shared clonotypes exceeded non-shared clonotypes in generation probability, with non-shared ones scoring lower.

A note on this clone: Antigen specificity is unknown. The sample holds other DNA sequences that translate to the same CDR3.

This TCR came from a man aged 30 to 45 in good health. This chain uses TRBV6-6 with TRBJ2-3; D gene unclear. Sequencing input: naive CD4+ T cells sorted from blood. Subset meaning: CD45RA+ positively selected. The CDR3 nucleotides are TGTGCCAGCAGTTACTCAATTGGCACAGATACGCAGTATTTT. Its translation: CASSYSIGTDTQYF.